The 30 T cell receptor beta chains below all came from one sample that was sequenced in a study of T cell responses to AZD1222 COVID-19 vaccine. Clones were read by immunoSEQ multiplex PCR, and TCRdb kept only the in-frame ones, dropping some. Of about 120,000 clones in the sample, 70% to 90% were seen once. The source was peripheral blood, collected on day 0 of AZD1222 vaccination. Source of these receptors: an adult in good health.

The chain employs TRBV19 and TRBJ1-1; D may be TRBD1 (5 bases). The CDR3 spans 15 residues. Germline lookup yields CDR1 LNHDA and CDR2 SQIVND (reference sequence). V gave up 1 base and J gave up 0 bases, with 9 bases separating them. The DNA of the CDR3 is TGTGCCAGTAGTATAGGGGCAGGGCTGAACACTGAAGCTTTCTTT. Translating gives CASSIGAGLNTEAFF.

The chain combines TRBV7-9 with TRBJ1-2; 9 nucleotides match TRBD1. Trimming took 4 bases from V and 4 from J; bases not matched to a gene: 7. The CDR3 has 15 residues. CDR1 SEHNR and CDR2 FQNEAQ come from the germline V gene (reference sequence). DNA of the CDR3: TGTGCCAGCAGCTCGATCGGACAGGGGACCTATGGCTACACCTTC. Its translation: CASSSIGQGTYGYTF.

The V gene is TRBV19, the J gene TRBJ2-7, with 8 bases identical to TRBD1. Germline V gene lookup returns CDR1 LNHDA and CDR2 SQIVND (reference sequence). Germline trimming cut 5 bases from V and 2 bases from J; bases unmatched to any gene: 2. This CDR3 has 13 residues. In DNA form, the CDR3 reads TGTGCCAGTAGTCCGGGACAGGCCTACGAGCAGTACTTC. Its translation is CASSPGQAYEQYF.

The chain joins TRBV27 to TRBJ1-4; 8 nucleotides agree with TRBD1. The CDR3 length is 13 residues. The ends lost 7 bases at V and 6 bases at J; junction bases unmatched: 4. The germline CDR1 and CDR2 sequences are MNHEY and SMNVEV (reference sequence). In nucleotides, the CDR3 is TGTGCCAGCAAGGACAGGGATGATGAAAAACTGTTTTTT. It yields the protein CASKDRDDEKLFF. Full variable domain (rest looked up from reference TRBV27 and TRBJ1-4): EAQVTQNPRYLITVTGKKLTVTCSQNMNHEYMSWYRQDPGLGLRQIYYSMNVEVTDKGDVPEGYKVSRKEKRNFPLILESPSPNQTSLYFCASKDRDDEKLFFGSGTQLSVL.

The CDR3 reads CASSGWQGVQPQHF. The CDR3 DNA reads as TGTGCCAGCAGTGGGTGGCAGGGGGTACAGCCCCAGCATTTT. J is TRBJ1-5 and V is TRBV27; 7 bases map to TRBD1. Germline V gives CDR1 MNHEY, CDR2 SMNVEV (reference sequence). V shed 5 bases and J 7 bases; nucleotides not matched to a gene: 8. The CDR3 is 14 residues long.

The CDR3 DNA sequence: TGTGCCAGCAGTTACTCGGGACTAGGGCCCTACGAGCAGTACTTC. As protein: CASSYSGLGPYEQYF. The gene calls are TRBV6-5 and TRBJ2-7; 8 nucleotides line up with TRBD2. In germline, CDR1 is MNHEY, CDR2 SVGAGI. V shed 0 bases and J 2 bases; nucleotides not matched to a gene: 3. This CDR3 has 15 residues.

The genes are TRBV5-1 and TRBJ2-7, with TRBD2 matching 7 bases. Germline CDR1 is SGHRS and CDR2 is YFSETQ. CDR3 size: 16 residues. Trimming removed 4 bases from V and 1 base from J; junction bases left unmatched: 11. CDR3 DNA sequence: TGCGCCAGCAGCCTGACCATAGCGGGTTGGTCCTACGAGCAGTACTTC. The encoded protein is CASSLTIAGWSYEQYF.

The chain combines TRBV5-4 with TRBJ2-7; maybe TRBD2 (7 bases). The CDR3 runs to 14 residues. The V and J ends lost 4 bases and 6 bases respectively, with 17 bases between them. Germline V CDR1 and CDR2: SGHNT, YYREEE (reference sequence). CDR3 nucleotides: TGTGCCAGCAGCAGCGGGGACCAGGGGCTCGAGCAGTACTTC. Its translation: CASSSGDQGLEQYF.

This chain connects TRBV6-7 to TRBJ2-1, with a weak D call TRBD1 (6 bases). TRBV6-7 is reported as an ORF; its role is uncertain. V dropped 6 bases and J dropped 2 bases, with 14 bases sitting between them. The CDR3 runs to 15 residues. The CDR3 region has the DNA TGTGCCAGCAGCTGGGGGCGGTCAGCCTACAATGAGCAGTTCTTC. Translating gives CASSWGRSAYNEQFF.

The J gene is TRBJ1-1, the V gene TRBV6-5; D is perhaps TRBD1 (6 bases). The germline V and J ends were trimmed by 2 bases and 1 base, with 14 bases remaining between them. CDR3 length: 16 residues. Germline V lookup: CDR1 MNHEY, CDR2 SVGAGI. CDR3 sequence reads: CASSYDPGTTNTEAFF. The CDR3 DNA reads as TGTGCCAGCAGTTACGACCCCGGGACAACGAACACTGAAGCTTTCTTT.

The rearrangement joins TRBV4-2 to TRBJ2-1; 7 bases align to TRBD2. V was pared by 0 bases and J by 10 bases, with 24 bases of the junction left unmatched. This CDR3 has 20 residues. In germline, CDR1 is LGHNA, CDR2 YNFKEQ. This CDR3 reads CASSQEWGGLREQRRGEQFF. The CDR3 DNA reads TGTGCCAGCAGCCAAGAGTGGGGGGGGTTGAGGGAGCAGCGGCGAGGGGAGCAGTTCTTC.

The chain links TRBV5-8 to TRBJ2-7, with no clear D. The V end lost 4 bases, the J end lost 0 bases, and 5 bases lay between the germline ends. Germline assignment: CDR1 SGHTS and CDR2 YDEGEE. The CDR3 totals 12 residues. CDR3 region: CASSQDSYEQYF. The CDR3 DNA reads TGTGCCAGCAGCCAGGACTCCTACGAGCAGTACTTC.

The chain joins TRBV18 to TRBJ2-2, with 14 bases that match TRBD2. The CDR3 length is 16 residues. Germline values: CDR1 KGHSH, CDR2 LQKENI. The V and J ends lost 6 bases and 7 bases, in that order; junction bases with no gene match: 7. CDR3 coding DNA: TGTGCCAGCTCCCCCGGGACTAGCGGGAGCGTCGGGGAGCTGTTTTTT. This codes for CASSPGTSGSVGELFF.

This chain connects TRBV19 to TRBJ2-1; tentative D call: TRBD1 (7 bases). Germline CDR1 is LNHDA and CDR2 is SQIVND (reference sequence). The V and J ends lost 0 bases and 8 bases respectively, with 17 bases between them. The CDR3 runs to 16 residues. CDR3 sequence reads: CASSIEGQGGVHEQFF. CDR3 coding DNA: TGTGCCAGTAGTATAGAGGGGCAGGGGGGTGTTCATGAGCAGTTCTTC.

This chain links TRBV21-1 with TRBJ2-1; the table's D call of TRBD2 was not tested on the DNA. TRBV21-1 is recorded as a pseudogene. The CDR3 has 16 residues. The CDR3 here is CASPERLAGASDEQFF. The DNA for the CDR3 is TGTGCCAGCCCTGAGAGGCTAGCGGGAGCCAGCGATGAGCAGTTCTTC.

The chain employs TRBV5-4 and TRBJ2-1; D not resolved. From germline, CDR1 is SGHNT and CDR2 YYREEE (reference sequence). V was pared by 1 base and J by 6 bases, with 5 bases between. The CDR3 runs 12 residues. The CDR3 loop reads CASSLLINEQFF. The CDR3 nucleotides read TGTGCCAGCAGCTTGCTGATCAATGAGCAGTTCTTC.

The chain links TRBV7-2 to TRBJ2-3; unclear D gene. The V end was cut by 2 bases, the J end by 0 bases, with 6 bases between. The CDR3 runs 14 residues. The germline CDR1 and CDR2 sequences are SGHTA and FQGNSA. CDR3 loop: CASSLQESTDTQYF. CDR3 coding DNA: TGTGCCAGCAGCTTACAGGAGAGCACAGATACGCAGTATTTT.

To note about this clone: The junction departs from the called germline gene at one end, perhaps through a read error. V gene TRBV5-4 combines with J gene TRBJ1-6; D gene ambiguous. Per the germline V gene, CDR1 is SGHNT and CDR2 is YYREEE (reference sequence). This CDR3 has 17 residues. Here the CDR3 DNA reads TGTGCCAGCAGCTTATGGGCAGGCAGCTCCCATAATTCACCCCTCCACTTT. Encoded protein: CASSLWAGSSHNSPLHF.

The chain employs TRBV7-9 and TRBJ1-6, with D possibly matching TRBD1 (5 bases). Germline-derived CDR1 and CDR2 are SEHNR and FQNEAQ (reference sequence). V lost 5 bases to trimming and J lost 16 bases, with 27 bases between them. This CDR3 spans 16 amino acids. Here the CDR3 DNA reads TGTGCCAGCAGCGGGGAGGGGAATAGACTGAAGATAAAACTCCACTTT. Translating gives CASSGEGNRLKIKLHF.

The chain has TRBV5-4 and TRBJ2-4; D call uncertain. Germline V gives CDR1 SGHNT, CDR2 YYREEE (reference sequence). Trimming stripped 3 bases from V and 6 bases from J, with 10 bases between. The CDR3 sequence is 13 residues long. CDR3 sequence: CASSSPSGNIQYF. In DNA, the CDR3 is TGTGCCAGCAGCTCACCTTCGGGAAACATTCAGTACTTC. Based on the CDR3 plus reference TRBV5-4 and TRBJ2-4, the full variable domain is ETGVTQSPTHLIKTRGQQVTLRCSSQSGHNTVSWYQQALGQGPQFIFQYYREEENGRGNFPPRFSGLQFPNYSSELNVNALELDDSALYLCASSSPSGNIQYFGAGTRLSVL.

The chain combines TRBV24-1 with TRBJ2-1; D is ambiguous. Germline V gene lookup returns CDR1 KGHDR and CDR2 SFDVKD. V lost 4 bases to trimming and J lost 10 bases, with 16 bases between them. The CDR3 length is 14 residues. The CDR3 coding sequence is TGTGCCACCAGTGACCCGAGGAACGCCCCGGAGCAGTTCTTC. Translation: CATSDPRNAPEQFF.

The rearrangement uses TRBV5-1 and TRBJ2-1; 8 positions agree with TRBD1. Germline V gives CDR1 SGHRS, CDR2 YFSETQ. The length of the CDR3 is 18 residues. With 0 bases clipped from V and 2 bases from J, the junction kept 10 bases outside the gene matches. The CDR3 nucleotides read TGCGCCAGCAGCTTGGAGATCAGGAGGACAGGGCCCTACAATGAGCAGTTCTTC. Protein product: CASSLEIRRTGPYNEQFF.

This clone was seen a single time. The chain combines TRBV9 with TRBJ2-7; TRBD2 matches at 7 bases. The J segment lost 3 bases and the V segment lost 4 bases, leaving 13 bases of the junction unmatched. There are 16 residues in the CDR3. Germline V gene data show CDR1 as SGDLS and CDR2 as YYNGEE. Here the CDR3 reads CASSPPLRAGNYEQYF. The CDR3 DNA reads TGTGCCAGCAGCCCCCCTCTAAGAGCGGGAAACTACGAGCAGTACTTC. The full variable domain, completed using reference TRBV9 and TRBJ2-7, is DSGVTQTPKHLITATGQRVTLRCSPRSGDLSVYWYQQSLDQGLQFLIQYYNGEERAKGNILERFSAQQFPDLHSELNLSSLELGDSALYFCASSPPLRAGNYEQYFGPGTRLTVT.

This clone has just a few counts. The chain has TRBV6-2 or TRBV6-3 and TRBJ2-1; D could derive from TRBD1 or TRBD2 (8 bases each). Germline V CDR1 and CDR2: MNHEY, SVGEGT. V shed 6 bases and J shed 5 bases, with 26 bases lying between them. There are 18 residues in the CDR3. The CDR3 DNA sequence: TGTGCCAGCAGCCCGACAGGGGCGGAACTAGCGGCCAACAATGAGCAGTTCTTC. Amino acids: CASSPTGAELAANNEQFF.

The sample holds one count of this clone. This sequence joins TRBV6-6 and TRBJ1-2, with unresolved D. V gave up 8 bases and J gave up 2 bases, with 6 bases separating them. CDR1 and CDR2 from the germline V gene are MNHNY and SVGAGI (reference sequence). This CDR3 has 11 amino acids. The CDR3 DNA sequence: TGTGCCAGCTTCAGAAACTATGGCTACACCTTC. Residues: CASFRNYGYTF.

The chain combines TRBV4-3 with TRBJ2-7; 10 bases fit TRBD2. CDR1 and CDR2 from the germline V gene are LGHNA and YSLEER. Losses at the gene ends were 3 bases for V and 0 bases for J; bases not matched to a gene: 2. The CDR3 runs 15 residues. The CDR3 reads CASSHGLAASYEQYF. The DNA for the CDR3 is TGCGCCAGCAGCCATGGACTAGCGGCCTCCTACGAGCAGTACTTC.

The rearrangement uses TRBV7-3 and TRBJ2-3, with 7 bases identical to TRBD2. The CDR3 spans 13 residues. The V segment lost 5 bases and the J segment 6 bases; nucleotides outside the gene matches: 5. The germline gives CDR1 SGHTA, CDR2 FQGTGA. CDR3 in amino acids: CASSPTSDDTQYF. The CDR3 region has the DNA TGTGCCAGCAGCCCTACTAGCGACGATACGCAGTATTTT.

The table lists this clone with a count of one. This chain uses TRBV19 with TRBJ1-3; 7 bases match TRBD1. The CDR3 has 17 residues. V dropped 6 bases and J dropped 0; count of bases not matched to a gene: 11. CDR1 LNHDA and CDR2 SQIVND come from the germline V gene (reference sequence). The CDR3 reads CASSSSLGQRSGNTIYF. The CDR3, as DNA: TGTGCCAGTAGCTCCTCACTGGGACAGCGCTCTGGAAACACCATATATTTT.

The CDR3 is CSVEKREAGDTGRLLYEQYF. In nucleotides, the CDR3 is TGCAGCGTTGAAAAGAGGGAGGCCGGTGACACAGGGAGGCTCCTCTACGAGCAGTACTTC. The chain recombines TRBV29-1 with TRBJ2-7; D may be TRBD1 or TRBD2 (6 bases each). Per the germline V gene, CDR1 is SQVTM and CDR2 is ANQGSEA. V was cut by 2 bases and J by 3 bases, with 32 bases left in between. CDR3 length: 20 amino acids.

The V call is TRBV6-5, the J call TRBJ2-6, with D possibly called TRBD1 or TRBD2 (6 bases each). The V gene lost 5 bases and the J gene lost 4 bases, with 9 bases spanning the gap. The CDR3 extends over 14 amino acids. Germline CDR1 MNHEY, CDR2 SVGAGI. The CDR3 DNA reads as TGTGCCAGCAGTACAGGGAGGGGGGCCAACGTCCTGACTTTC. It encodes CASSTGRGANVLTF.